The clone carrying this TCR beta chain was found many times. Its antigen is undetermined. CDR3 length: 10 amino acids. Per the germline V gene, CDR1 is SQVTM and CDR2 is ANQGSEA. Trimming pared 7 bases from V and 7 bases from J, leaving 10 bases between. This entry belongs to a study of CD8 T cells in ankylosing spondylitis. Study-wide findings and caveats: Clones that were linked to disease were CD8+ and were relatively rare in peripheral blood. Disease-linked clones reportedly showed significant enrichment in matched ankylosing spondylitis synovial fluid.

From the 5' RACE reads, TCRdb called clonotypes with MiXCR, one entry per CDR3 protein. The table records a few hundred thousand distinct CDR3 sequences, more than 20% of them present only once. Sequenced: blood, either unsorted or a sorted T cell fraction (not recorded which). The TCR was taken from a female donor with ankylosing spondylitis or in good health (not recorded which). V and J are TRBV29-1 and TRBJ1-1; no definite D call. The CDR3 loop is CSGGNGEAFF. In DNA form, the CDR3 reads TGCAGCGGAGGGAACGGTGAAGCTTTCTTT.